These 32 T cell receptor beta chains share one sample of origin, sequenced in a study of shared clonotypes between healthy human individuals. Assay: immunoSEQ multiplex PCR; the TCRdb copy retains only in-frame clones and omits some. The data contain roughly 480,000 clones, around 79% of them singletons. The sequencing input was PBMCs. Every receptor here comes from a woman aged 40 to 50 in good health. Some clones in this sample may be carry-over from other donors' samples.

This chain links TRBV4-1 with TRBJ2-5; the D is unclear. Per the germline V gene, CDR1 is MGHRA and CDR2 is YSYEKL. V lost 0 bases and J lost 2, with 7 bases in between. The CDR3 has 14 amino acids. The CDR3 here is CASSQEGGQETQYF. The CDR3 bases are TGCGCCAGCAGCCAAGAGGGCGGTCAAGAGACCCAGTACTTC.

The rearrangement links TRBV12-5 to TRBJ2-3; the D gene is possibly TRBD2 (6 bases). Trimming stripped 1 base from V and 4 bases from J, with 6 bases between. Germline V CDR1 and CDR2: LGHNT, FRNRAP. This CDR3 is 13 amino acids long. Here the CDR3 DNA reads TGTGCTAGTGGTTTGGGACTAGCAGATACGCAGTATTTT. Its translation is CASGLGLADTQYF.

This chain joins TRBV7-9 and TRBJ2-2; 7 nucleotides match TRBD1. The CDR3 runs to 17 residues. Per the germline V gene, CDR1 is SEHNR and CDR2 is FQNEAQ (reference sequence). The V segment lost 6 bases and the J segment 2 bases; nucleotides outside the gene matches: 12. The CDR3 is CASSRQGPRLNTGELFF. For the CDR3, the DNA is TGTGCCAGCAGTCGACAGGGCCCGCGCCTAAACACCGGGGAGCTGTTTTTT.

The V and J genes are TRBV28 and TRBJ2-3; D remains unclear. The length of the CDR3 is 13 residues. With 4 bases removed from V and 3 bases from J, the gap between germline ends came to 8 bases. Germline V CDR1 and CDR2: MDHEN, SYDVKM. Here the CDR3 reads CASSSPFTDTQYF. The CDR3 DNA is TGTGCCAGCAGTTCCCCCTTTACAGATACGCAGTATTTT.

The rearrangement links TRBV30 to TRBJ2-1; D is uncertain. The V and J ends lost 0 bases and 9 bases respectively, with 15 bases between them. Germline V lookup: CDR1 GTSNPN, CDR2 SVGIG (reference sequence). The CDR3 is 14 residues long. The CDR3, as DNA: TGTGCCTGGAGTGTACTTAGCACCCTCGGTGAGCAGTTCTTC. Translating it yields CAWSVLSTLGEQFF.

J is TRBJ1-1 and V is TRBV18; no clear D. V was clipped by 6 bases and J by 5 bases, with 16 bases between them. This CDR3 spans 14 amino acids. Germline CDR1 KGHSH, CDR2 LQKENI. The DNA for the CDR3 is TGTGCCAGCTCGCCCCGGGGTGGTTGGACTGAAGCTTTCTTT. Translated: CASSPRGGWTEAFF.

This clone has only a few counts. The chain carries TRBV4-2 and TRBJ2-2, with 7 bases identical to TRBD2. This CDR3 region has 16 residues. J was trimmed by 3 bases and V by 4 bases; bases with no gene match: 8. The germline gives CDR1 LGHNA, CDR2 YNFKEQ. As DNA, the CDR3 is TGTGCCAGCAGCCTTACTAGCGCCGGAGACACCGGGGAGCTGTTTTTT. Its protein product is CASSLTSAGDTGELFF.

The genes are TRBV5-1 and TRBJ1-3; weak D call: TRBD1 (6 bases). Between the trimmed V and J ends, which lost 4 bases and 3 bases, there was a span of 14 bases. This CDR3 comprises 15 residues. Germline assignment: CDR1 SGHRS and CDR2 YFSETQ. Written as DNA, the CDR3 is TGCGCCAGCAGCCCCCGGGGAGGGGGTGGAAACACCATATATTTT. Its protein product is CASSPRGGGGNTIYF.

The V call is TRBV19, the J call TRBJ2-5, with TRBD2 identical over 13 bases. V trimming: 6 bases; J trimming: 2 bases; junction bases outside the gene matches: 3. The germline CDR1 and CDR2 sequences are LNHDA and SQIVND (reference sequence). CDR3 length: 15 amino acids. CDR3 DNA sequence: TGTGCCAGTAGAAGGACTAGCGGGGGACAAGAGACCCAGTACTTC. Translation: CASRRTSGGQETQYF.

This chain connects TRBV28 to TRBJ2-6; D is uncertain. Germline lookup yields CDR1 MDHEN and CDR2 SYDVKM. V was trimmed by 6 bases and J by 1 base, leaving 10 bases between them. The CDR3 has 15 amino acids. The CDR3 DNA is TGTGCCAGCAGCGCCTCAGTTTCTGGGGCCAACGTCCTGACTTTC. Translated: CASSASVSGANVLTF. The whole variable domain, filled in from reference TRBV28 and TRBJ2-6, reads DVKVTQSSRYLVKRTGEKVFLECVQDMDHENMFWYRQDPGLGLRLIYFSYDVKMKEKGDIPEGYSVSREKKERFSLILESASTNQTSMYLCASSASVSGANVLTFGAGSRLTVL.

CDR3 protein: CASTPGQNTGELFF. CDR3 sequence (DNA): TGTGCCAGTACCCCGGGACAAAACACCGGGGAGCTGTTTTTT. V usage is TRBV19 and J usage is TRBJ2-2, with D tentatively TRBD1 (6 bases). Germline lookup yields CDR1 LNHDA and CDR2 SQIVND (reference sequence). There are 14 residues in the CDR3. Between the trimmed V and J ends, which lost 7 bases and 2 bases, there was a span of 11 bases.

This rearrangement joins TRBV27 to TRBJ1-6, with 8 bases aligning to TRBD1. The V segment lost 6 bases and the J segment 6 bases; nucleotides outside the gene matches: 4. Germline V CDR1 and CDR2: MNHEY, SMNVEV (reference sequence). This CDR3 spans 14 amino acids. CDR3 in DNA: TGTGCCAGCAGCAGGGGGCAGATTAATTCACCCCTCCACTTT. Translated, it gives CASSRGQINSPLHF.

The chain uses TRBV29-1 and TRBJ2-3; D call uncertain. Deletions cut 6 bases from V and 3 bases from J, with 13 bases between. Germline lookup yields CDR1 SQVTM and CDR2 ANQGSEA. The CDR3 loop spans 13 amino acids. The CDR3 region has the DNA TGCAGCGTGGGTCCCATGGGGACAGATACGCAGTATTTT. Protein product: CSVGPMGTDTQYF.

V and J are TRBV30 and TRBJ2-5; D is possibly TRBD1 (6 bases). The CDR3 contains 13 residues. Germline V gene sequence: CDR1 GTSNPN, CDR2 SVGIG (reference sequence). With 4 bases removed from V and 4 bases from J, the gap between germline ends came to 13 bases. CDR3 nucleotides: TGTGCCTGGATGGGGGCAGGGTCAGAGACCCAGTACTTC. This translates into CAWMGAGSETQYF.

V is TRBV7-2 and J is TRBJ2-5; the D is unclear. V dropped 5 bases and J dropped 0 bases, with 7 bases sitting between them. Germline-derived CDR1 and CDR2 are SGHTA and FQGNSA. This CDR3 contains 13 residues. DNA of the CDR3: TGTGCCAGCAGCCCGGCTAACCAAGAGACCCAGTACTTC. It specifies CASSPANQETQYF.

This clone was counted between two and nine times. The chain has TRBV28 and TRBJ1-5; maybe TRBD1 (5 bases). The V and J ends lost 6 bases and 0 bases respectively, with 12 bases between them. The germline gives CDR1 MDHEN, CDR2 SYDVKM. CDR3 size: 15 residues. The chain's CDR3 is CASSEPGISNQPQHF. CDR3 in DNA: TGTGCCAGCAGCGAGCCAGGGATTAGCAATCAGCCCCAGCATTTT.

The chain is built from TRBV5-1 and TRBJ2-6; maybe TRBD1 (5 bases). Trimming removed 4 bases at V and 4 bases at J, with 15 bases between. The CDR3 has 16 residues. Per germline, CDR1 SGHRS and CDR2 YFSETQ. CDR3 in amino acids: CASSTGAGMGANVLTF. The CDR3 DNA follows: TGCGCCAGCAGCACTGGAGCAGGGATGGGGGCCAACGTCCTGACTTTC.

The chain joins TRBV28 to TRBJ2-7; D is unresolved. This CDR3 is 13 amino acids long. V lost 8 bases to trimming and J lost 0 bases, with 11 bases between them. CDR1 and CDR2 from the germline V gene are MDHEN and SYDVKM. The DNA for the CDR3 is TGTGCCAGCGGTCGACCTGGCTCCTACGAGCAGTACTTC. This encodes CASGRPGSYEQYF.

The rearrangement joins TRBV14 to TRBJ2-7; 10 bases match TRBD1. Germline-derived CDR1 and CDR2 are SGHDN and FVKESK. This CDR3 region has 15 residues. Trimming removed 9 bases from V and 1 base from J; junction bases left unmatched: 9. The CDR3 DNA sequence: TGTGCCAGAGTCCAGAGGGACAGGGGATCCTACGAGCAGTACTTC. Amino acid sequence: CARVQRDRGSYEQYF.

This chain links TRBV11-3 with TRBJ2-3; D is uncertain. This CDR3 has 14 residues. Trimming cost V 1 base and J 2 bases, with 7 bases left between them. The germline V gene has CDR1 SGHNT and CDR2 YENEEA. Written as DNA, the CDR3 is TGTGCCAGCAGCTTAGGACGGAACACAGATACGCAGTATTTT. It translates to CASSLGRNTDTQYF.

This chain connects TRBV6-7 to TRBJ2-6; unclear D gene. TRBV6-7 carries the ORF label, with uncertain function. CDR3 length equals 15 residues. V gave up 5 bases and J gave up 5 bases, with 13 bases separating them. The CDR3 sequence: CASSRRLRRANVLTF. The CDR3 DNA reads as TGTGCCAGCAGTCGTCGGCTGCGTCGGGCCAACGTCCTGACTTTC.

CDR3 DNA: TGTGCCAGTAGTATAGTACGACTAGCGGGAATCGAGCAGTTCTTC. Translation gives CASSIVRLAGIEQFF. This chain links TRBV19 with TRBJ2-1; TRBD2 matches 11 bases. V shed 1 base and J 10 bases; nucleotides not matched to a gene: 6. Looked up from germline, CDR1 is LNHDA and CDR2 is SQIVND (reference sequence). The CDR3 is 15 amino acids.

The chain combines TRBV27 with TRBJ2-5; D might be TRBD1 or TRBD2, each matching 6 bases. The better agreement between TRBJ2-7 and the DNA end casts doubt on the J call. The germline CDR1 and CDR2 sequences are MNHEY and SMNVEV (reference sequence). The CDR3 totals 16 residues. The CDR3 here is CASSLRGDGGSYEQYF. In DNA, the CDR3 is TGTGCCAGCAGTTTAAGGGGGGATGGGGGATCCTACGAGCAGTACTTC.

Details on this clone: Distinct nucleotide sequences in the sample also encode this CDR3. The rearrangement joins TRBV28 to TRBJ2-1; D is possibly TRBD2 (6 bases). V lost 0 bases to trimming and J lost 10 bases, with 10 bases between them. Germline V gene sequence: CDR1 MDHEN, CDR2 SYDVKM. This CDR3 spans 13 amino acids. The CDR3 sequence: CASSLWGGGEQFF. As DNA, the CDR3 is TGTGCCAGCAGTTTATGGGGGGGTGGAGAGCAGTTCTTC.

V is TRBV7-8 and J is TRBJ2-7; 8 bases match TRBD2. The germline CDR1 and CDR2 sequences are SGHVS and FQNEAQ. CDR3 length: 15 amino acids. The ends lost 7 bases at V and 1 base at J; junction bases unmatched: 9. The CDR3 bases are TGTGCCAGCACCTCGAGACTAGCGAGATCCTACGAGCAGTACTTC. Its protein product is CASTSRLARSYEQYF.

This chain joins TRBV4-3 and TRBJ2-1; 7 bases align to TRBD2. In germline, CDR1 is LGHNA, CDR2 YSLEER. Unmatched junction bases numbered 9, after V lost 0 bases and J lost 4 bases. CDR3 length: 17 amino acids. The DNA of the CDR3 is TGCGCCAGCAGCCAAGATTTTTCGGCTAGCGGTTACAATGAGCAGTTCTTC. Translating it yields CASSQDFSASGYNEQFF.

This chain connects TRBV4-3 to TRBJ2-2; 13 bases map to TRBD2. The V gene's germline CDR1 is LGHNA and CDR2 YSLEER. The junction had 6 bases not matched to a gene; V was cut back by 0 bases and J by 5 bases. This CDR3 spans 18 amino acids. In nucleotides, the CDR3 is TGCGCCAGCAGCCAAGATTGGACTAGCGGGAGTGTAACCGGGGAGCTGTTTTTT. Translation: CASSQDWTSGSVTGELFF.

The V gene is TRBV15, the J gene TRBJ1-1; D uncertain. V was cut by 0 bases and J by 7 bases, with 9 bases left in between. CDR3 length: 13 amino acids. Germline lookup yields CDR1 LNHNV and CDR2 YYDKDF (reference sequence). CDR3 nucleotide sequence: TGTGCCACCAGCAGAGATCTGGGAGATGAAGCTTTCTTT. It codes for CATSRDLGDEAFF.

This chain connects TRBV6-1 to TRBJ1-2, with 10 bases fitting TRBD1. The germline V gene has CDR1 MNHNS and CDR2 SASEGT. The CDR3 totals 16 residues. V shed 1 base and J 1 base; nucleotides not matched to a gene: 3. CDR3 residues: CASSEVGQGYNYGYTF. The CDR3 DNA reads as TGTGCCAGCAGTGAAGTGGGACAGGGGTATAACTATGGCTACACCTTC.

This clone was found once. The genes are TRBV19 and TRBJ1-5; D possibly corresponds to TRBD1 (6 bases). The CDR3 contains 15 residues. Germline CDR1 is LNHDA and CDR2 is SQIVND (reference sequence). V was clipped by 7 bases and J by 4 bases, with 17 bases between them. CDR3 bases: TGTGCCAGTAAACCCCTTGCAGGGGCGAATCAGCCCCAGCATTTT. Its protein product is CASKPLAGANQPQHF.

The chain has TRBV27 and TRBJ1-5, with D perhaps TRBD1 (5 bases). The germline V gene encodes CDR1 MNHEY and CDR2 SMNVEV (reference sequence). Deletions cut 5 bases from V and 0 bases from J, with 23 bases between. The CDR3 is 19 amino acids. CDR3 DNA: TGTGCCAGCAGTCCCTTTACAGGTGGGCGGCTATATAGCAATCAGCCCCAGCATTTT. Translating it yields CASSPFTGGRLYSNQPQHF.

This rearrangement joins TRBV5-1 to TRBJ2-6; D may be TRBD1 (6 bases). The germline V gene has CDR1 SGHRS and CDR2 YFSETQ. The CDR3 is 17 amino acids. The V and J ends lost 7 bases and 0 bases respectively, with 17 bases between them. This CDR3 is CASRQGTYLSGANVLTF. DNA of the CDR3: TGCGCCAGCCGGCAAGGGACATATCTCTCTGGGGCCAACGTCCTGACTTTC.